This is a list of T cell receptor beta chains from one sample in a study of low-dose radiotherapy and immunotherapy resistance in tumors. TCRdb re-called the reads with MiXCR, one entry per CDR3 protein. This sample yields roughly 100,000 distinct CDR3 sequences, of which less than 25% are seen a single time; over 4% belongs to the top ten. Sequences were derived from PBMCs, sampled after low-dose radiotherapy plus immunotherapy. Receptors originate from a male donor with prostate cancer. Both conserved end residues are part of each CDR3. D genes are given only for firm matches. Clone sizes are given selectively: once, few, many, or a class where the clone is expanded.

clone_size j_call v_call d_call cdr3_aa cdr3_nt
many TRBJ2-5 TRBV5-1 - CASTYQETQYF TGCGCCAGCACGTACCAAGAGACCCAGTACTTC
many TRBJ2-4 TRBV6-5 - CASSYGGGGENIQYF TGTGCCAGCAGTTATGGGGGAGGGGGGGAAAACATTCAGTACTTC
many TRBJ1-1 TRBV19 - CASNKETGNTEAFF TGTGCCAGTAACAAGGAGACGGGGAACACTGAAGCTTTCTTT
many TRBJ2-7 TRBV7-9 - CASSPWTLSYEQYF TGTGCCAGCAGCCCCTGGACACTTTCCTACGAGCAGTACTTC
many TRBJ1-4 TRBV19 - CASSMRSNEKLFF TGTGCCAGTAGTATGAGGTCTAATGAAAAACTGTTTTTT
many TRBJ1-1 TRBV7-3 - CASSPNVNTEAFF TGTGCCAGCAGCCCGAACGTGAACACTGAAGCTTTCTTT
- TRBJ2-5 TRBV10-3 TRBD2 CAISDERGGQETQYF TGTGCCATCAGTGATGAGCGGGGGGGCCAAGAGACCCAGTACTTC
many TRBJ2-5 TRBV29-1 - CSGQGPTGETQYF TGCAGCGGGCAGGGGCCGACGGGAGAGACCCAGTACTTC
- TRBJ2-4 TRBV5-1 TRBD1 CASSLDRGSYNEQYF TGCGCCAGCAGCTTGGACAGGGGATCCTACAATGAGCAGTACTTC
many TRBJ2-4 TRBV4-2 TRBD1 CASSQGAPGTATERYF TGTGCCAGCAGCCAAGGGGCCCCTGGGACAGCTACCGAAAGGTACTTC
many TRBJ2-7 TRBV10-1 - CASSESNEPTYEQYF TGCGCCAGCAGTGAGTCGAATGAGCCCACCTACGAGCAGTACTTC
many TRBJ2-7 TRBV15 - CATSDRDIGPYEQYF TGTGCCACCAGCGACCGGGACATTGGGCCCTACGAGCAGTACTTC
many TRBJ1-2 TRBV7-9 TRBD1 CASSPPDREDYGYTF TGTGCCAGCAGCCCACCAGACAGGGAGGACTATGGCTACACCTTC
many TRBJ2-1 TRBV7-9 - CASSLGGAGNEQFF TGTGCCAGCAGCTTGGGGGGGGCCGGGAATGAGCAGTTCTTC
- TRBJ1-1 TRBV15 - CATSSRRGNTEAFF TGTGCCACCAGCTCCAGGCGGGGGAACACTGAAGCTTTCTTT
many TRBJ1-5 TRBV19 - CASSMGAYSNQPQHF TGTGCCAGTAGTATGGGGGCATATAGCAATCAGCCCCAGCATTTT
- TRBJ2-5 TRBV2 TRBD1 CASREDRVGETQYF TGTGCCAGCAGGGAAGACAGGGTTGGGGAGACCCAGTACTTC
many TRBJ1-1 TRBV7-2 - CASSQDGQGVTEAFF TGTGCCAGCAGCCAAGACGGGCAGGGTGTCACTGAAGCTTTCTTT
many TRBJ2-1 TRBV7-8 TRBD2 CASSISGGTSEQFF TGTGCCAGCAGCATTAGCGGGGGCACCTCTGAGCAGTTCTTC
few TRBJ2-7 TRBV7-9 - CASSFYSRGTTEQYF TGTGCCAGCAGCTTTTATTCCAGGGGGACTACGGAGCAGTACTTC
many TRBJ2-3 TRBV7-7 - CASSLPAQPKPTDTQYF TGTGCCAGCAGCTTACCGGCCCAGCCAAAGCCCACAGATACGCAGTATTTT
- TRBJ2-2 TRBV5-4 - CASSLAAGTIGELFF TGTGCCAGCAGCTTGGCGGCTGGCACGATCGGGGAGCTGTTTTTT